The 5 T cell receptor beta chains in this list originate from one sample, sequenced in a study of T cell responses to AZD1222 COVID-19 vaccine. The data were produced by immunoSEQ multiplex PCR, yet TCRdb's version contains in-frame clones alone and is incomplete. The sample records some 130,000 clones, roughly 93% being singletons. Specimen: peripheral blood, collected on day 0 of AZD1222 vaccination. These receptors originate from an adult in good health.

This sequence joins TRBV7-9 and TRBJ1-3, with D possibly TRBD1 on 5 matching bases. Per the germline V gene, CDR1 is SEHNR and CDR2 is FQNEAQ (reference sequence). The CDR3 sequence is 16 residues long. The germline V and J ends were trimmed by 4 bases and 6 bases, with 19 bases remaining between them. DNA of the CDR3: TGTGCCAGCAGCTCCCCCGGGCGGGGGAAAAAAAACACCATATATTTT. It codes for CASSSPGRGKKNTIYF.

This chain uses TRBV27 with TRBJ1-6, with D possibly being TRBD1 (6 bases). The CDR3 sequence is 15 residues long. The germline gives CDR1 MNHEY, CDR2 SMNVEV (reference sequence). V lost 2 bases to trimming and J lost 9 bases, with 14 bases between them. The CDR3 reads CASSLGGARGSPLHF. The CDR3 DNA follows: TGTGCCAGCAGTTTAGGGGGGGCTAGGGGTTCACCCCTCCACTTT.

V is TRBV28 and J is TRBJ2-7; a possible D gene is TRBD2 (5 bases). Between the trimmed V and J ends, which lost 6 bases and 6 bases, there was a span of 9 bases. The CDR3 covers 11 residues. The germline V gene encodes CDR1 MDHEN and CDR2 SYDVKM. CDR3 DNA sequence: TGTGCCAGCAGGGGAGTCTCCGAGCAGTACTTC. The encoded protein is CASRGVSEQYF.

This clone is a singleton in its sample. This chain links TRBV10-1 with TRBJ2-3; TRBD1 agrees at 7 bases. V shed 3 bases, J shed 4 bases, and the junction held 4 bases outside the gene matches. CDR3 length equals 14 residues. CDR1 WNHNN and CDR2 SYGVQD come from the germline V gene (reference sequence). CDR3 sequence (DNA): TGCGCCAGCAGTGAAGGGGGCCGGGCAGATACGCAGTATTTT. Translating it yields CASSEGGRADTQYF.

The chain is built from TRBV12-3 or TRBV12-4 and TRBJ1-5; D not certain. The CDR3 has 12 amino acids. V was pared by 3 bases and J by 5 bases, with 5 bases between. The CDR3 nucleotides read TGTGCCAGCAGTTTTCTTGATCAGCCCCAGCATTTT. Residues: CASSFLDQPQHF.